This T cell receptor beta chain was documented in a study of T cell changes during pregnancy in multiple sclerosis. CDR3 size: 16 residues. Trimming cost V 8 bases and J 3 bases, with 23 bases left between them. Profiling relied on immunoSEQ multiplex PCR, and the TCRdb table lists in-frame clones only, not all of them. Among approximately 48,000 clones listed, 92% were seen once. J is TRBJ2-7 and V is TRBV23-1; a weak D match, TRBD1 (6 bases). TRBV23-1 is an ORF for which the function is uncertain. The source material was CD4+ T cells from peripheral blood mononuclear cells, sampled after pregnancy. The receptor comes from a female donor with multiple sclerosis, enrolled in a pregnancy study. The CDR3 DNA reads TGCGCCAGCCGACGGGTCGACAGGTCGCCACTCTACGAGCAGTACTTC. Protein: CASRRVDRSPLYEQYF.